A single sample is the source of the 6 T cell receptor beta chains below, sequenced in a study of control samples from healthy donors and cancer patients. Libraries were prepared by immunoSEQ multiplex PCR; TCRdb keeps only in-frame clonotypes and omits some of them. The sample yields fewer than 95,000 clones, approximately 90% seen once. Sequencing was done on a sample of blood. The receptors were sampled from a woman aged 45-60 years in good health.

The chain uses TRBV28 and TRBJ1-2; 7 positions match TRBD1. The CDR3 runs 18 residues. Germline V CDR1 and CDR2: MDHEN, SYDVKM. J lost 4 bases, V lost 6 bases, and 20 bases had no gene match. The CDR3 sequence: CASRRRRQGPPRGYGYTF. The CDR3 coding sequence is TGTGCCAGCAGGAGACGCCGACAGGGCCCACCTCGAGGCTATGGCTACACCTTC.

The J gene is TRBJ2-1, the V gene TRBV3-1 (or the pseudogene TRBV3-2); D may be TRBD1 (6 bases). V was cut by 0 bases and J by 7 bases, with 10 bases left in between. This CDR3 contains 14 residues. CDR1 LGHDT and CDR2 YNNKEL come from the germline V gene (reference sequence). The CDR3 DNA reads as TGTGCCAGCAGCCAAGATGCAGGGGAGAATGAGCAGTTCTTC. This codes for CASSQDAGENEQFF.

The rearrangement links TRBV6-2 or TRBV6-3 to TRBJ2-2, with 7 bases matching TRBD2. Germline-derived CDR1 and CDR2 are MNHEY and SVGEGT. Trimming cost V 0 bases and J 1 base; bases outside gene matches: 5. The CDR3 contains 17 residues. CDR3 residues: CASSYSKTGGNTGELFF. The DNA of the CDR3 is TGTGCCAGCAGTTACTCGAAAACGGGAGGGAACACCGGGGAGCTGTTTTTT.

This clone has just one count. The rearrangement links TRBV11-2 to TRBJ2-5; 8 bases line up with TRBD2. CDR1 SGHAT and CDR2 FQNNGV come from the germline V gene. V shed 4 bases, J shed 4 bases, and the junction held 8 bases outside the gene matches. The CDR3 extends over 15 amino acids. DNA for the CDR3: TGTGCCAGCAGCTATCCGGGACTAGGGGGAGAGACCCAGTACTTC. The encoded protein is CASSYPGLGGETQYF.

The CDR3 region is CASSPPSGEAYNEQFF. As DNA, the CDR3 is TGTGCCAGCTCACCACCGTCGGGTGAGGCCTACAATGAGCAGTTCTTC. This sequence joins TRBV18 and TRBJ2-1; no clear D gene. CDR1 is KGHSH, CDR2 LQKENI, per germline. This CDR3 region has 16 residues. V was pared by 0 bases and J by 2 bases, with 11 bases between.

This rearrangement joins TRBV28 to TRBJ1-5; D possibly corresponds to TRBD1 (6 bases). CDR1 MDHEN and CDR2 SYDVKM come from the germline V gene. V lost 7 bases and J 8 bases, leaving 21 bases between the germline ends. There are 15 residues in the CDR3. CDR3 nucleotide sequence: TGTGCCAGCACCCGATCGTGGGGGACAAGGAAGCCCCAGCATTTT. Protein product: CASTRSWGTRKPQHF.